This is a list of T cell receptor beta chains from one sample in a study of blood T cell repertoires in COVID-19. The table came from immunoSEQ multiplex PCR; TCRdb's copy has only in-frame clones and leaves some out. Counted here are under 350,000 clones, about nine tenths occurring once; the ten biggest clones make up approximately 1.5%. Sequencing input: PBMCs or T cells enriched from blood (not recorded which). The receptor source for this set is a middle-aged woman who had recovered from COVID-19. Both conserved end residues are trimmed from each CDR3. The D gene is left open where the match is weak.

V: TRBV5-4; D: NA; J: TRBJ2-7; CDR3: ASSLNRAPSYEQY
V: TRBV21-1; D: NA; J: TRBJ2-1; CDR3: ASSKVGARDYNEQF
V: TRBV29-1; D: NA; J: TRBJ2-3; CDR3: SIIRGWSSTDTQY
V: TRBV5-1; D: TRBD1; J: TRBJ1-1; CDR3: ASSLIGQGNTEAF
V: TRBV6-2/TRBV6-3; D: TRBD1; J: TRBJ1-1; CDR3: ASSYDRGREAF
V: TRBV7-9; D: TRBD1; J: TRBJ1-3; CDR3: ASSDRASGNTIY
V: TRBV2; D: TRBD1; J: TRBJ2-7; CDR3: ASSERTGIPYEQY
V: TRBV5-5; D: TRBD1; J: TRBJ1-1; CDR3: ASSLTGGTEAF
V: TRBV2; D: NA; J: TRBJ1-1; CDR3: ATTPGEGSEAF
V: TRBV5-5; D: TRBD2; J: TRBJ2-3; CDR3: ASSVTLSGRGTDTQY
V: TRBV9; D: NA; J: TRBJ2-7; CDR3: ASSPGASSYEQY
V: TRBV6-5; D: NA; J: TRBJ1-1; CDR3: ASTLTNTEAF
V: TRBV7-9; D: NA; J: TRBJ1-2; CDR3: ASSLEAGFYGYT
V: TRBV5-1; D: TRBD2; J: TRBJ2-1; CDR3: ASSLPGTSANRDEQF
V: TRBV2; D: NA; J: TRBJ2-1; CDR3: ASSEIAYEQF
V: TRBV7-2; D: NA; J: TRBJ1-3; CDR3: ASSLGPTRGSGNTIY
V: TRBV19; D: TRBD2; J: TRBJ2-7; CDR3: ASSPSPPTSGSRWY
V: TRBV19; D: TRBD1; J: TRBJ1-5; CDR3: ASSSDREAQPQH
V: TRBV19; D: NA; J: TRBJ2-7; CDR3: ASRRDQGSSYEQY
V: TRBV27; D: NA; J: TRBJ1-2; CDR3: ASSLSGGKNRPGGYT
V: TRBV24-1; D: NA; J: TRBJ1-5; CDR3: ATSAAGGPINQPQH
V: TRBV3-1/TRBV3-2; D: NA; J: TRBJ1-1; CDR3: ASSPFEGNTEAF
V: TRBV12-5; D: NA; J: TRBJ1-1; CDR3: ASGPDWMNTEAF
V: TRBV2; D: NA; J: TRBJ2-3; CDR3: ASWGTSSTDTQY
V: TRBV7-2; D: TRBD1; J: TRBJ1-1; CDR3: ASSLKGQGATEAF
V: TRBV6-5; D: TRBD1; J: TRBJ2-7; CDR3: ASSQTGTGGPFY
V: TRBV9; D: NA; J: TRBJ1-2; CDR3: ASSGQASNYGYT
V: TRBV19; D: NA; J: TRBJ1-2; CDR3: ASSADTWKGGYT
V: TRBV19; D: TRBD1; J: TRBJ1-2; CDR3: ASSPRDRGTIYGYT
V: TRBV29-1; D: TRBD1; J: TRBJ1-2; CDR3: SVGTGTNYGYT
V: TRBV6-2/TRBV6-3; D: NA; J: TRBJ1-2; CDR3: ASSSDRAIKANYGYT
V: TRBV7-8; D: TRBD1; J: TRBJ1-2; CDR3: ASSLEGAYGYT
V: TRBV6-5; D: TRBD1; J: TRBJ2-7; CDR3: ASGRDRAGEQY
V: TRBV9; D: NA; J: TRBJ2-2; CDR3: ASSLTVTRPRAGELF